This TCR beta chain was recovered during a study of T cells in Graves' hyperthyroidism and ophthalmopathy. This clonotype was seen a few times. Orbital computed tomography and thyroid ultrasound, together with serum TRAb and thyroxine and clinical symptoms, were used for diagnoses. There were TCR beta CDR3 regions amplified from RNA transcripts. In the first-round RT-PCR of the TCR CDR3, the HTBI primer set was used. Via MiXCR, TCRdb re-called the multiplex PCR reads, giving one row per CDR3 protein. The sample yields about 370,000 distinct CDR3 sequences, around 15% seen once. The CDR3 consists of 14 residues. Trimming took 6 bases from V and 6 from J; bases not matched to a gene: 1. From germline, CDR1 is MNHNS and CDR2 SASEGT.

The chain is built from TRBV6-1 and TRBJ2-1, with 14 bases that match TRBD2. The origin of this receptor is a woman in her sixties with Graves' ophthalmopathy. The sample was blood. The CDR3 reads CASRGTSGSNEQFF. The CDR3 region has the DNA TGTGCCAGCAGAGGGACTAGCGGGAGCAATGAGCAGTTCTTC.